The 23 T cell receptor beta chains below come from one sample, sequenced in a study of T cells after somatic rescue of genetic block (dated by TCRdb to the early 2020s). The library was prepared using the immunoSEQ multiplex PCR assay. TCRdb stores this immuneACCESS table with in-frame sequences only. Part of the clones is absent; in the studies checked, under half of the shortfall reflects unresolved V genes, and no reason is known for the rest. The sample table holds about 15,000 clones, of which roughly two thirds were seen once. 12% to 15% of the sample comes from the top ten. Input material: peripheral blood mononuclear cells (PBMCs). These receptors came from a boy younger than 18.

This clone came up a few times. This chain joins TRBV11-3 and TRBJ2-2; D gene ambiguous. The germline CDR1 and CDR2 sequences are SGHNT and YENEEA. There are 11 residues in the CDR3. The V and J ends lost 8 bases and 1 base respectively, with 2 bases between them. The CDR3 spells CASGNTGELFF. As DNA, the CDR3 is TGTGCCAGCGGGAACACCGGGGAGCTGTTTTTT.

CDR3 nucleotides: TGCGCCAGCAGCTTGGGAGGGACAGGGAACTTAGATACGCAGTATTTT. Translated, it gives CASSLGGTGNLDTQYF. The chain carries TRBV5-1 and TRBJ2-3; TRBD1 matches 9 bases. V shed 0 bases and J 5 bases; nucleotides not matched to a gene: 7. The CDR3 is 16 residues long. CDR1 is SGHRS and CDR2 is YFSETQ in the germline V gene.

This chain connects TRBV7-3 to TRBJ1-6; D ambiguous. The V gene lost 5 bases and the J gene lost 7 bases, with 9 bases spanning the gap. Germline values: CDR1 SGHTA, CDR2 FQGTGA. This CDR3 region has 13 residues. CDR3 coding DNA: TGTGCCAGCAGCCGTGGGCCAAATTCACCCCTCCACTTT. Encoded protein: CASSRGPNSPLHF.

CDR3 region: CASSAGLLPPETQYF. The CDR3 DNA reads TGTGCCAGCAGCGCCGGACTCCTCCCCCCAGAGACCCAGTACTTC. The chain combines TRBV11-2 with TRBJ2-5; possible D gene TRBD2, 5 bases. Trimming took off 5 bases at V and 4 bases at J, with 17 bases between the two ends. Germline V CDR1 and CDR2: SGHAT, FQNNGV. The CDR3 is 15 residues long.

This sequence joins TRBV27 and TRBJ2-1, with D possibly TRBD1 on 6 matching bases. The V end lost 5 bases, the J end lost 2 bases, and 25 bases lay between the germline ends. Looked up from germline, CDR1 is MNHEY and CDR2 is SMNVEV (reference sequence). The CDR3 length is 19 residues. The CDR3 nucleotides read TGTGCCAGCAGTCCTCGAGTATACAACAGGGAAGGAGCCTACAATGAGCAGTTCTTC. This encodes CASSPRVYNREGAYNEQFF.

This clone showed up just once. The V gene is TRBV5-1, the J gene TRBJ1-3; the D is unclear. Trimming took 4 bases from V and 0 from J, leaving 5 bases between them. Germline V lookup: CDR1 SGHRS, CDR2 YFSETQ. The CDR3 sequence is 13 residues long. The CDR3 loop reads CASSMTSGNTIYF. CDR3 DNA sequence: TGCGCCAGCAGCATGACCTCTGGAAACACCATATATTTT.

V and J are TRBV11-2 and TRBJ2-7; TRBD1 might be the D (6 bases). In germline, CDR1 is SGHAT, CDR2 FQNNGV. The CDR3 has 13 residues. The ends were cut back, 5 bases at V and 6 bases at J, with 14 bases in the middle. This CDR3 is CASSGRQVTEQYF. DNA of the CDR3: TGTGCCAGCAGCGGTAGACAGGTCACCGAGCAGTACTTC.

This clone has just a few counts. The chain has TRBV4-2 and TRBJ2-5; TRBD2 might be the D (6 bases). Germline V lookup: CDR1 LGHNA, CDR2 YNFKEQ. This CDR3 is 18 amino acids long. V was pared by 2 bases and J by 4 bases, with 23 bases between. In DNA form, the CDR3 reads TGTGCCAGCAGCCAATTGACGACGGGACTCCCAATAGGAGAGACCCAGTACTTC. Translating gives CASSQLTTGLPIGETQYF.

The chain employs TRBV6-5 and TRBJ1-6; D is possibly TRBD1 (6 bases). Trimming took 1 base from V and 14 from J, leaving 18 bases between them. Germline values: CDR1 MNHEY, CDR2 SVGAGI. This CDR3 region has 15 residues. DNA of the CDR3: TGTGCCAGCAGTTACTTCGACAGGCTACTCCTCACCCTCCACTTT. Protein product: CASSYFDRLLLTLHF.

The chain links TRBV7-9 to TRBJ1-2; perhaps TRBD1 as D (6 bases). Trimming pared 5 bases from V and 8 bases from J, leaving 15 bases between. This CDR3 comprises 13 residues. Germline V gene lookup returns CDR1 SEHNR and CDR2 FQNEAQ (reference sequence). The CDR3 sequence is CASSQGHLMGYTF. As DNA, the CDR3 is TGTGCCAGCAGCCAGGGACACCTCATGGGCTACACCTTC.

The table lists this clone with a count of one. The chain recombines TRBV14 with TRBJ2-5; perhaps TRBD1 as D (5 bases). Judging by the DNA end, TRBJ2-7 fits better; the J call may be wrong. The germline CDR1 and CDR2 sequences are SGHDN and FVKESK. The CDR3 is 16 residues long. CDR3 sequence: CASSQGPGMLGYEQYF. The CDR3 DNA reads as TGTGCCAGCAGCCAAGGTCCAGGGATGTTGGGCTACGAGCAGTACTTC.

The V and J genes are TRBV5-1 and TRBJ2-7; possible D gene TRBD2, 6 bases. V lost 0 bases and J lost 0, with 10 bases in between. Germline V gene lookup returns CDR1 SGHRS and CDR2 YFSETQ. The CDR3 sequence is 15 residues long. For the CDR3, the DNA is TGCGCCAGCAGCTTGGTGGTAGCGGACTCCTACGAGCAGTACTTC. Amino acids: CASSLVVADSYEQYF.

The chain links TRBV7-6 to TRBJ1-5; 10 bases fit TRBD1. With V trimmed by 5 bases and J by 6 bases, 7 bases remained unmatched. In germline, CDR1 is SGHVS, CDR2 FNYEAQ. CDR3 size: 15 residues. CDR3 DNA: TGTGCCAGCAGCCCCGGGACAGGGGCACTTCAGCCCCAGCATTTT. It translates to CASSPGTGALQPQHF.

The chain employs TRBV13 and TRBJ2-3; D not certain. Trimming cost V 5 bases and J 2 bases, with 2 bases left between them. Germline V gene sequence: CDR1 PRHDT, CDR2 FYEKMQ (reference sequence). CDR3 size: 11 residues. In DNA, the CDR3 is TGTGCCAGCAGCCACACAGATACGCAGTATTTT. It is translated as CASSHTDTQYF.

The rearrangement uses TRBV6-5 and TRBJ2-1, with D possibly being TRBD1 (6 bases). The length of the CDR3 is 15 residues. Per germline, CDR1 MNHEY and CDR2 SVGAGI. Trimming shortened V by 2 bases and J by 3 bases, and 11 bases separated the two germline ends. CDR3 sequence: CASSYRDISYNEQFF. The CDR3 coding sequence is TGTGCCAGCAGTTACCGGGACATTAGCTACAATGAGCAGTTCTTC.

This clone has just a few counts. This sequence joins TRBV5-1 and TRBJ1-2; the D gene is possibly TRBD1 (5 bases). CDR1 is SGHRS and CDR2 is YFSETQ in the germline V gene. Trimming removed 0 bases from V and 7 bases from J, with 16 bases in between. The CDR3 consists of 15 residues. CDR3: CASSLDGGSGFGYTF. For the CDR3, the DNA is TGCGCCAGCAGCTTGGATGGGGGTTCGGGGTTTGGCTACACCTTC.

This clone was counted only a few times. The V call is TRBV19, the J call TRBJ1-3; no clear D gene. V was trimmed by 3 bases and J by 2 bases, leaving 8 bases between them. The CDR3 length is 14 residues. Germline V gene data show CDR1 as LNHDA and CDR2 as SQIVND (reference sequence). In DNA, the CDR3 is TGTGCCAGTAGTATCGGGGAAACTGGAAACACCATATATTTT. It yields the protein CASSIGETGNTIYF.

The rearrangement uses TRBV18 and TRBJ1-2; D not resolved. V lost 0 bases and J 2 bases, leaving 10 bases between the germline ends. Germline V lookup: CDR1 KGHSH, CDR2 LQKENI. The length of the CDR3 is 15 residues. CDR3 protein: CASSPPAGFNYGYTF. The CDR3 coding sequence is TGTGCCAGCTCACCACCGGCGGGTTTCAACTATGGCTACACCTTC.

The chain uses TRBV7-9 and TRBJ2-5, with a possible D match to TRBD2 (5 bases). V dropped 6 bases and J dropped 5 bases, with 10 bases sitting between them. This CDR3 comprises 12 residues. Germline-derived CDR1 and CDR2 are SEHNR and FQNEAQ (reference sequence). This CDR3 reads CASSSEGETQYF. The CDR3 nucleotides are TGTGCCAGCAGTTCAGAGGGCGAGACCCAGTACTTC.

The chain employs TRBV5-5 and TRBJ1-2, with no clear D. This CDR3 is built from 15 residues. CDR1 and CDR2 (germline): SGHKS, YYEKEE (reference sequence). With 0 bases removed from V and 8 bases from J, the gap between germline ends came to 17 bases. This CDR3 is CASSLAGGQGRGYTF. The CDR3 coding sequence is TGTGCCAGCAGCTTGGCCGGCGGCCAAGGTCGGGGCTACACCTTC.

The chain recombines TRBV18 with TRBJ2-7, with TRBD2 matching 7 bases. V lost 2 bases and J lost 2; bases outside the gene matches: 0. This CDR3 is 13 amino acids long. Germline CDR1 KGHSH, CDR2 LQKENI. The CDR3 protein is CASSPAGAYEQYF. The CDR3 coding sequence is TGTGCCAGCTCACCAGCGGGGGCCTACGAGCAGTACTTC. Drawing the rest from reference TRBV18 and TRBJ2-7, the complete variable domain is NAGVMQNPRHLVRRRGQEARLRCSPMKGHSHVYWYRQLPEEGLKFMVYLQKENIIDESGMPKERFSAEFPKEGPSILRIQQVVRGDSAAYFCASSPAGAYEQYFGPGTRLTVT.

CDR3 amino acids: CASSPGGTHTDTQYF. The DNA of the CDR3 is TGTGCCAGCAGCCCTGGGGGGACCCACACAGATACGCAGTATTTT. The rearrangement joins TRBV9 to TRBJ2-3; a weak D match, TRBD2 (6 bases). Germline CDR1 reads SGDLS; CDR2 reads YYNGEE. Between the trimmed V and J ends, which lost 4 bases and 2 bases, there was a span of 14 bases. This CDR3 spans 15 amino acids. Filled out from reference TRBV9 and TRBJ2-3, the complete variable domain reads DSGVTQTPKHLITATGQRVTLRCSPRSGDLSVYWYQQSLDQGLQFLIQYYNGEERAKGNILERFSAQQFPDLHSELNLSSLELGDSALYFCASSPGGTHTDTQYFGPGTRLTVL.

This clone was recorded a few times. DNA of the CDR3: TGTGCCAGCAGCTTGGAGCGAAGTCCGAGTTTCTATGGCTACACCTTC. This encodes CASSLERSPSFYGYTF. The gene calls are TRBV5-5 and TRBJ1-2; no clear D gene. The CDR3 consists of 16 residues. Germline values: CDR1 SGHKS, CDR2 YYEKEE (reference sequence). V lost 0 bases and J 4 bases, leaving 16 bases between the germline ends.